The present TCR beta chain was sequenced within a study of T cell responses to AZD1222 COVID-19 vaccine. Study-wide results and limits: The breadth and depth of Spike-specific TCRs increased once two AZD1222 doses had been given.

V shed 5 bases and J shed 5 bases, with 21 bases lying between them. CDR1 is MNHEY and CDR2 is SMNVEV in the germline V gene (reference sequence). The CDR3 extends over 17 amino acids. The table came from immunoSEQ multiplex PCR; TCRdb's copy has only in-frame clones and leaves some out. Of about 100,000 clones in the sample, about 90% are singletons; the top ten hold about 1.8%. As concerns this clone: Its antigen is unknown.

The TCR was taken from an adult in good health. The specimen comprised peripheral blood, sampled on day 0 of AZD1222 vaccination. The genes are TRBV27 and TRBJ1-4; D is possibly TRBD1 (6 bases). The CDR3 here is CASSPLRGPGENEKLFF. CDR3 nucleotides: TGTGCCAGCAGTCCGCTGCGAGGGCCAGGGGAAAATGAAAAACTGTTTTTT.